The rows below give T cell receptor beta chains drawn from one sample of a study of cytomegalovirus exposure and HLA in healthy donors. Assay: immunoSEQ multiplex PCR; the TCRdb copy retains only in-frame clones and omits some. There are roughly 44,000 clones in the sample; roughly 80% occur only once, and around 3% lies in the top ten. The specimen was PBMCs. These receptors were obtained from a man aged 45-65 years in good health and CMV-seronegative. Both conserved end residues are part of each CDR3. The D gene is left open where the match is weak. A row's size may be missing; if present it is once, few, many or a size class.

.	TRBV5-5	TRBJ2-3	.	TGTGCCAGCAGCTCGGGGAGCACAGATACGCAGTATTTT	CASSSGSTDTQYF
.	TRBV5-4	TRBJ1-1	.	TGTGCCAGCAGCCCGACAGCGAACACTGAAGCTTTCTTT	CASSPTANTEAFF
few	TRBV5-8	TRBJ2-7	.	TGTGCCAGCAGCTTTACAGGGCTCTCCTACGAGCAGTACTTC	CASSFTGLSYEQYF
.	TRBV9	TRBJ2-1	TRBD1	TGTGCCAGCAGCGCCGGACAGGGGGTAATGGAGCAGTTCTTC	CASSAGQGVMEQFF
once	TRBV28	TRBJ2-7	TRBD2	TGTGCCAGCTTCGGGACTAGCGGGAGGGCTATCGACGAGCAGTACTTC	CASFGTSGRAIDEQYF
.	TRBV2	TRBJ2-7	.	TGTGCCAGCAGTGAGGGCTTGACAAATGAGCAGTACTTC	CASSEGLTNEQYF
.	TRBV5-4	TRBJ2-1	.	TGTGCCAGCAGCTTGGACCGAACAGGTTCCAGGAATGAGCAGTTCTTC	CASSLDRTGSRNEQFF
once	TRBV2	TRBJ2-3	.	TGTGCCAGCAGGGGTGGCGGTACGCAGTATTTT	CASRGGGTQYF
.	TRBV6-4	TRBJ1-4	TRBD1	TGTGCCAGCAGTCTTACCGGGACAGGGACTGAAAAACTGTTTTTT	CASSLTGTGTEKLFF
.	TRBV10-3	TRBJ2-2	.	TGTGCCATCAGTGTTAACGGGGAGCTGTTTTTT	CAISVNGELFF
.	TRBV5-1	TRBJ1-5	.	TGCGCCAGCAGGCGTGATAGCAATCAGCCCCAGCATTTT	CASRRDSNQPQHF
few	TRBV5-1	TRBJ1-1	TRBD1	TGCGCCAGCGGCCCTCAGACAGGGGGGGCCGGGCTAAACACTGAAGCTTTCTTT	CASGPQTGGAGLNTEAFF
.	TRBV19	TRBJ2-5	TRBD1	TGTGCCAGTAGTGTGACAGGGGAGACCCAGTACTTC	CASSVTGETQYF
.	TRBV10-3	TRBJ1-6	TRBD1	TGTGCCATCAGTGTCCTCCCTAACAGGGGGCAAAATTCACCCCTCCACTTT	CAISVLPNRGQNSPLHF
once	TRBV19	TRBJ2-2	TRBD2	TGTGCCAGTAGTGTCGGACTAGCGGGGACCCTTTCGAACACCGGGGAGCTGTTTTTT	CASSVGLAGTLSNTGELFF
.	TRBV19	TRBJ2-7	.	TGTGCCAGTAGTATGACCGCAGGCCCCGACGAGCAGTACTTC	CASSMTAGPDEQYF
.	TRBV18	TRBJ2-3	TRBD2	TGTGCCAGCTCACCGGGACTAGCTCCAGATACGCAGTATTTT	CASSPGLAPDTQYF
few	TRBV4-1	TRBJ2-7	.	TGCGCCAGCAGCCAAGTCCGTGGTAGTCACGAGCAGTACTTC	CASSQVRGSHEQYF
.	TRBV7-2	TRBJ1-5	TRBD1	TGTGCCAGCAGCTCTCGGACAGGGGTAAATCAGCCCCAGCATTTT	CASSSRTGVNQPQHF